What follows are 6 T cell receptor beta chains derived from one specimen sequenced in a study of regulatory T cells in long-lasting Graves disease. Described time point: newly diagnosed GD, antithyroid drugs for less than 3 months. The authors made the TCR library using RNA they extracted from PBMCs. The authors built TCR beta libraries using iRepertoire HTBI primers and Arm-PCR of CDR3 regions. MiXCR was run by TCRdb on the multiplex PCR reads, yielding one entry per CDR3 protein. Of over 450,000 distinct CDR3 sequences in the sample, about 12% are singletons; the top ten hold roughly 8.2%. This same sample was also taken into another study, of T cells in Graves' hyperthyroidism and ophthalmopathy.

The sample consisted of peripheral blood mononuclear cells (PBMCs), taken at new diagnosis, from a patient treated with antithyroid drugs. These receptors originate from a woman aged 25 to 39 with Graves disease.

This clonotype appeared many times. This sequence joins TRBV10-3 and TRBJ2-5, with TRBD2 as a possible D gene (5 bases). This CDR3 is 14 amino acids long. Trimming took 4 bases from V and 4 from J, leaving 13 bases between them. Per germline, CDR1 ENHRY and CDR2 SYGVKD. The CDR3 DNA follows: TGTGCCATCAGTGGAACCCGGGAACGAGAGACCCAGTACTTC. The encoded protein is CAISGTRERETQYF.

This clonotype was recorded many times. V and J are TRBV20-1 and TRBJ2-3, with TRBD2 as a possible D gene (5 bases). Trimming removed 6 bases at V and 3 bases at J, with 10 bases between. CDR3 length: 12 amino acids. Looked up from germline, CDR1 is DFQATT and CDR2 is SNEGSKA (reference sequence). The CDR3: CSALALTDTQYF. The CDR3 coding sequence is TGCAGTGCCCTAGCCTTGACAGATACGCAGTATTTT.

This clonotype was seen a few times. The V gene is TRBV25-1, the J gene TRBJ2-1, with 7 bases that match TRBD2. V trimming: 2 bases; J trimming: 10 bases; junction bases outside the gene matches: 8. This CDR3 has 14 amino acids. From germline, CDR1 is MGHDK and CDR2 SYGVNS. The CDR3 sequence: CASSEPRGVREQFF. The CDR3 DNA sequence: TGTGCCAGCAGTGAACCCCGGGGGGTGCGAGAGCAGTTCTTC. Variable domain in full (rest from reference TRBV25-1 and TRBJ2-1): EADIYQTPRYLVIGTGKKITLECSQTMGHDKMYWYQQDPGMELHLIHYSYGVNSTEKGDLSSESTVSRIRTEHFPLTLESARPSHTSQYLCASSEPRGVREQFFGPGTRLTVL.

This clonotype was detected ten times or more. The chain joins TRBV27 to TRBJ2-1; the D gene is possibly TRBD2 (6 bases). This CDR3 is built from 16 residues. Germline-derived CDR1 and CDR2 are MNHEY and SMNVEV (reference sequence). V shed 5 bases and J shed 0 bases, with 14 bases lying between them. Here the CDR3 reads CASSPYSGSSYNEQFF. The CDR3 coding sequence is TGTGCCAGCAGTCCGTATAGCGGAAGCTCCTACAATGAGCAGTTCTTC.

This clonotype was counted ten times or more. This chain joins TRBV28 and TRBJ2-7; 9 nucleotides agree with TRBD1. V trimming: 10 bases; J trimming: 2 bases; junction bases outside the gene matches: 6. CDR1 MDHEN and CDR2 SYDVKM come from the germline V gene. The CDR3 is 13 residues long. The CDR3 region is CATEGQGPYEQYF. CDR3 DNA: TGTGCCACCGAGGGACAGGGACCCTACGAGCAGTACTTC.

This clonotype was observed at least ten times. The chain combines TRBV19 with TRBJ1-6, with a tentative D call TRBD1 (5 bases). The V gene's germline CDR1 is LNHDA and CDR2 SQIVND (reference sequence). Trimming took 3 bases from V and 6 from J, leaving 12 bases between them. The CDR3 sequence is 15 residues long. Here the CDR3 reads CASSMVVRANSPLHF. In DNA form, the CDR3 reads TGTGCCAGTAGTATGGTCGTCAGGGCTAATTCACCCCTCCACTTT.